The 3 T cell receptor beta chains below come from one sample, sequenced in a study of tissue T cells after allogeneic stem cell transplantation (dated by TCRdb to between 2021 and 2022). Libraries were constructed by the immunoSEQ multiplex PCR assay. The source is immuneACCESS, and TCRdb retained only in-frame sequences with V and J called. Part of the clones is not carried over; for the studies checked, unresolved V genes explain less than half of this, and the remainder is unexplained. The sample table holds 6,500 to 7,500 clones, of which about two thirds were seen once. Clones ranked in the top ten supply 0.75% to 0.8% of the sample. Material for sequencing was blood. The source of these receptors is a female BALB/c mouse in good health. The haplotype of this strain at the MHC is H2-d.

A remark on this clone: Genes here carry mouse names. The DNA ends 1 residue before the CDR3 does, and the rest of the CDR3 is filled in from the germline J gene. This chain joins TRBV13-2 and TRBJ1-3; no reliable D call. Germline assignment: CDR1 NNHNN and CDR2 SYGAGS (reference sequence). The V and J ends lost 2 bases and 0 bases respectively, with 6 bases between them. The CDR3 is made up of 14 amino acids. The CDR3 sequence: CASGEDNSGNTLYF. The CDR3 DNA, read in part, is TGTGCCAGCGGTGAAGACAATTCTGGAAATACGCTCTAT.

Concerning this clone itself: Gene names are mouse gene names. The observed sequence ends 1 residue before the CDR3 terminus, with the missing tail filled in from the germline J gene. The chain couples TRBV29 to TRBJ2-4; D gene unclear. V was clipped by 6 bases and J by 3 bases, with 7 bases between them. The CDR3 consists of 12 residues. CDR1 is MSHET and CDR2 is SYDVDS in the germline V gene. CDR3: CASSLSQNTLYF. CDR3 DNA, as far as it was read: TGTGCTAGCAGCCTCAGCCAAAACACCTTGTAC.

Comments on this clone: Genes here carry mouse names. The read terminates 1 residue before the CDR3 end, so the remaining end is supplied by the germline J gene. The V and J genes are TRBV19 and TRBJ2-5; D not certain. V lost 5 bases, J lost 0 bases, and 10 bases lay in between. CDR1 FNHDT and CDR2 SITEND come from the germline V gene (reference sequence). This CDR3 has 14 residues. The chain's CDR3 is CASRTTVNQDTQYF. Incomplete CDR3 DNA: TGTGCCAGCAGGACAACAGTTAACCAAGACACCCAGTAC.